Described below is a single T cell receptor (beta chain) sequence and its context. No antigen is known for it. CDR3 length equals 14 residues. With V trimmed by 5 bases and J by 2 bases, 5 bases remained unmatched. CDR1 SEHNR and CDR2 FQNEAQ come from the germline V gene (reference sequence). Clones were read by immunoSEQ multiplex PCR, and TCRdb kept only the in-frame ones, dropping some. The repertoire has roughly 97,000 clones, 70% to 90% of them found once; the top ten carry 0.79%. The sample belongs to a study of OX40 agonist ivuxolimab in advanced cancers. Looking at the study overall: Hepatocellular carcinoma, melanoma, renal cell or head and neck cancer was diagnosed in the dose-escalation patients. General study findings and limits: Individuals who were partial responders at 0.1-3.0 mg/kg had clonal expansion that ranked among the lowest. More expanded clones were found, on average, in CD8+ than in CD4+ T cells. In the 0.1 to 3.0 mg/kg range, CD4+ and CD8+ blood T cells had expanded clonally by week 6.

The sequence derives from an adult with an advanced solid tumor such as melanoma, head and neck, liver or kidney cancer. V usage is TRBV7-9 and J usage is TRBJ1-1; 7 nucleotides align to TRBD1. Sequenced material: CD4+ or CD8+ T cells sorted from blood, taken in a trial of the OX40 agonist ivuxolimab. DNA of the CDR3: TGTGCCAGCAGCCGAGGACAGGTTAACACTGAAGCTTTCTTT. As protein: CASSRGQVNTEAFF.